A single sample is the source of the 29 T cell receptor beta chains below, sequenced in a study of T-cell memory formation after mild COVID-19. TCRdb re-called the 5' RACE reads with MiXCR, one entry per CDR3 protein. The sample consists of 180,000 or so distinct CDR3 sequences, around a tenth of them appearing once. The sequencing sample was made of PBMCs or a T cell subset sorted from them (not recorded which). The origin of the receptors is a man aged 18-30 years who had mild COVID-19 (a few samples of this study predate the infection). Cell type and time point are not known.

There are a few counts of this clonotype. The CDR3 DNA sequence: TGTGCCAGCAGTGCACGGGGGGGCATCGGCAATGAGCAGTTCTTC. It codes for CASSARGGIGNEQFF. This chain uses TRBV2 with TRBJ2-1, with TRBD2 matching over 8 bases. Per the germline V gene, CDR1 is SNHLY and CDR2 is FYNNEI. With 4 bases clipped from V and 6 bases from J, the junction kept 8 bases outside the gene matches. This CDR3 has 15 residues.

CDR3 in amino acids: CATSDSAAGNMGGYTF. The CDR3, as DNA: TGTGCCACCAGTGATTCGGCGGCAGGGAATATGGGTGGCTACACCTTC. V gene TRBV24-1 combines with J gene TRBJ1-2, with D possibly TRBD1 on 5 matching bases. CDR1 and CDR2 (germline): KGHDR, SFDVKD. The CDR3 sequence is 16 residues long. With 2 bases removed from V and 7 bases from J, the gap between germline ends came to 19 bases.

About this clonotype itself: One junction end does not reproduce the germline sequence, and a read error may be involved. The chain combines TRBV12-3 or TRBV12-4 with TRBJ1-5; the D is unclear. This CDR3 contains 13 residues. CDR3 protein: CASSPNSTQPQHF. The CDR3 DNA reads TGTGCCAGCTCTCCCAATAGCACTCAGCCCCAGCATTTT.

In DNA form, the CDR3 reads TGTGCCAGCAGCTTGGAAGGGGGGGGAGATACGCAGTATTTT. Translation: CASSLEGGGDTQYF. The chain joins TRBV5-6 to TRBJ2-3, with D possibly being TRBD2 (7 bases). The germline V gene encodes CDR1 SGHDT and CDR2 YYEEEE. The CDR3 is 14 residues long. V dropped 0 bases and J dropped 5 bases, with 10 bases sitting between them.

The CDR3, as DNA: TGTGCCAGTAGTATAAGTAGGACAGATAGCACAGATACGCAGTATTTT. This sequence encodes CASSISRTDSTDTQYF. The chain links TRBV19 to TRBJ2-3; the D gene is possibly TRBD1 (6 bases). The CDR3 has 16 residues. CDR1 and CDR2 from the germline V gene are LNHDA and SQIVND (reference sequence). With 2 bases removed from V and 0 bases from J, the gap between germline ends came to 12 bases.

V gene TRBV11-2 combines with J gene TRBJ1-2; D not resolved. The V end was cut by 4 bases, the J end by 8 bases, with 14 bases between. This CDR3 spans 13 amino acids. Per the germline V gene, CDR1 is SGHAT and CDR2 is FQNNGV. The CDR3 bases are TGTGCCAGCAGCTCAGGAGTACTTTTCGGCTACACCTTC. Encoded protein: CASSSGVLFGYTF. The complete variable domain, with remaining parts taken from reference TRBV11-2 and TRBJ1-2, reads EAGVAQSPRYKIIEKRQSVAFWCNPISGHATLYWYQQILGQGPKLLIQFQNNGVVDDSQLPKDRFSAERLKGVDSTLKIQPAKLEDSAVYLCASSSGVLFGYTFGSGTRLTVV.

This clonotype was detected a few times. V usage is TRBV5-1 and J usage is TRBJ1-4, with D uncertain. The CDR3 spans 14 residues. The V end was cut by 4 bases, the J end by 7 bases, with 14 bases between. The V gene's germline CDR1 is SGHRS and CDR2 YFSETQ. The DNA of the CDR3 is TGCGCCAGCAGCGACCCTAGAGAGGGTGAAAAACTGTTTTTT. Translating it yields CASSDPREGEKLFF.

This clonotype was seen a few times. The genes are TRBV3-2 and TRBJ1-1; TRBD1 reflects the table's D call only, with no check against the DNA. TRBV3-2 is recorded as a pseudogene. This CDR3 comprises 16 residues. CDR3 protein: CASSQDPYRGNTEAFF. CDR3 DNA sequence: TGTGCCAGCAGCCAAGACCCGTACAGGGGAAACACTGAAGCTTTCTTT.

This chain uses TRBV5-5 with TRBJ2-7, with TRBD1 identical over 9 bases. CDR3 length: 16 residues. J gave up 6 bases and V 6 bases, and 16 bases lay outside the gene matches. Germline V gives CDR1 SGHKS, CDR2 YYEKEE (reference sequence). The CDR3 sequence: CASTPGGQGLLFEQYF. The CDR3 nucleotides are TGTGCCAGCACCCCCGGAGGACAGGGGCTCCTCTTCGAGCAGTACTTC.

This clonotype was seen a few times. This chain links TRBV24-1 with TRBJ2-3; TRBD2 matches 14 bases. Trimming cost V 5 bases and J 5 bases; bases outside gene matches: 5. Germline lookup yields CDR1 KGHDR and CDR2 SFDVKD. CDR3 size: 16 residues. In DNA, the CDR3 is TGTGCCACCAGTGGATTCGGGACTAGCGGGGGAGATACGCAGTATTTT. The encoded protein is CATSGFGTSGGDTQYF.

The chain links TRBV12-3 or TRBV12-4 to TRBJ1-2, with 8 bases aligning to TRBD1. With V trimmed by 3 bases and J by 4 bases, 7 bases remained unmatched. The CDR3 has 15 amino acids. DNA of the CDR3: TGTGCCAGCAGTTTCCGGGACAGGCCGAGCTATGGCTACACCTTC. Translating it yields CASSFRDRPSYGYTF.

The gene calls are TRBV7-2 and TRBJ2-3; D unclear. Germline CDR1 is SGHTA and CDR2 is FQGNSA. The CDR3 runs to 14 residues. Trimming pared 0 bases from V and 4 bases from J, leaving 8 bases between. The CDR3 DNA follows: TGTGCCAGCAGCTTAGCCATCCAAGCAGATACGCAGTATTTT. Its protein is CASSLAIQADTQYF.

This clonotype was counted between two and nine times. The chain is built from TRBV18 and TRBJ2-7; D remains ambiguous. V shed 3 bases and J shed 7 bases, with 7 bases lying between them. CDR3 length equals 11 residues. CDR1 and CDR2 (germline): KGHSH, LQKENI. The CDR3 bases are TGTGCCAGCTCACCCGGAGATGAGCAGTACTTC. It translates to CASSPGDEQYF.

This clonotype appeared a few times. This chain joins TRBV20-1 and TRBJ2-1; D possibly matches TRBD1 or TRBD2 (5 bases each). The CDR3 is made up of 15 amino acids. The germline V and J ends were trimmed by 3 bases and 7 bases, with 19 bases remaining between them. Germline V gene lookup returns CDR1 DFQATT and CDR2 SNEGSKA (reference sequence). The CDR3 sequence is CSASRRGDPINEQFF. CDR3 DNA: TGCAGTGCTAGTCGACGGGGCGACCCCATAAATGAGCAGTTCTTC.

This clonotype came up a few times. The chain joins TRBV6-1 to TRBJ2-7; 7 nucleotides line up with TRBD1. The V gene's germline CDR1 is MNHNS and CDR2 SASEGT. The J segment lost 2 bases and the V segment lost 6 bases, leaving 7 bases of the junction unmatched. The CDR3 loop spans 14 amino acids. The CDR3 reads CASSAQDRTYEQYF. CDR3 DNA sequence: TGTGCCAGCAGCGCGCAGGACAGGACCTACGAGCAGTACTTC.

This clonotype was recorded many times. CDR3 nucleotide sequence: TGTGCCAGCAGTTACTCTCGGCCCGGAATTTCTCACGAGCAGTACTTC. This gives the protein CASSYSRPGISHEQYF. V is TRBV6-5 and J is TRBJ2-7; D ambiguous. The CDR3 spans 16 residues. With 0 bases removed from V and 5 bases from J, the gap between germline ends came to 17 bases. CDR1 and CDR2 (germline): MNHEY, SVGAGI.

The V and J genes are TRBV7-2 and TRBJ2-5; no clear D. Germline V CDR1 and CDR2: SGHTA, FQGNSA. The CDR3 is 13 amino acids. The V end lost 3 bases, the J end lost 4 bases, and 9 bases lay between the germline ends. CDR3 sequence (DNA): TGTGCCAGCAGCTTTCGGCTTGCAGAGACCCAGTACTTC. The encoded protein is CASSFRLAETQYF.

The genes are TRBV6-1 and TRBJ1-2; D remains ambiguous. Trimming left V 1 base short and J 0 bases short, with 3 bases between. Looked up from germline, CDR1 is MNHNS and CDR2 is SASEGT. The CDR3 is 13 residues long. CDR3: CASSEEANYGYTF. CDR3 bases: TGTGCCAGCAGTGAAGAAGCTAACTATGGCTACACCTTC.

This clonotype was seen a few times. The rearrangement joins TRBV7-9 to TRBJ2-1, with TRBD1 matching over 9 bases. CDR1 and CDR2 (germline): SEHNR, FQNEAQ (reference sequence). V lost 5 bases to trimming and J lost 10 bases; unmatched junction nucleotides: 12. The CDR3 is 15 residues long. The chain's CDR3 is CASSPPGTGISEQFF. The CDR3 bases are TGTGCCAGCAGCCCCCCCGGGACAGGGATTTCGGAGCAGTTCTTC.

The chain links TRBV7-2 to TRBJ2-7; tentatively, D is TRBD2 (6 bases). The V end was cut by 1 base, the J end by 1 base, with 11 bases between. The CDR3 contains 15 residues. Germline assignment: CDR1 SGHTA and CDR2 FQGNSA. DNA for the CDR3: TGTGCCAGCAGCTTAGATCCAGGGAGGTCCTACGAGCAGTACGTC. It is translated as CASSLDPGRSYEQYV.

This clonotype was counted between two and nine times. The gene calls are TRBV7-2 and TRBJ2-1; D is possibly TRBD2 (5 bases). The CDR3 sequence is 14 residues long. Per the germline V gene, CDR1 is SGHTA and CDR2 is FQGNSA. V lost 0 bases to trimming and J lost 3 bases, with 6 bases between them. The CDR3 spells CASSLARDYNEQFF. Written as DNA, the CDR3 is TGTGCCAGCAGCTTAGCACGGGACTACAATGAGCAGTTCTTC.

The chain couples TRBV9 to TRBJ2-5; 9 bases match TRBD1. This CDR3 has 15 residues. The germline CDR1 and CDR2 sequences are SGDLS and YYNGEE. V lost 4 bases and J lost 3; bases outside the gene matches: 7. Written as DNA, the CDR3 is TGTGCCAGCAGCCAGGACAGGGGCATGGAAGAGACCCAGTACTTC. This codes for CASSQDRGMEETQYF.

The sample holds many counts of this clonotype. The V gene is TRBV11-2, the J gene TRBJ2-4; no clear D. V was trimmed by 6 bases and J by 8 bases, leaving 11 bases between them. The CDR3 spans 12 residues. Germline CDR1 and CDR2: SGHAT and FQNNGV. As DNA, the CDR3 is TGTGCCAGCAGTCAGCAGGCACACATTCAGTACTTC. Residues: CASSQQAHIQYF.

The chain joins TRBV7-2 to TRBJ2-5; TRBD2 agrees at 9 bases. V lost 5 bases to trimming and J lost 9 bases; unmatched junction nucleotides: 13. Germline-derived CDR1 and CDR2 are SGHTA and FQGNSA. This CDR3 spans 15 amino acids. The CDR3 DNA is TGTGCCAGCAGCCCCCAGGGGAGCGGGGGGCGCCCCCAGTACTTC. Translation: CASSPQGSGGRPQYF.

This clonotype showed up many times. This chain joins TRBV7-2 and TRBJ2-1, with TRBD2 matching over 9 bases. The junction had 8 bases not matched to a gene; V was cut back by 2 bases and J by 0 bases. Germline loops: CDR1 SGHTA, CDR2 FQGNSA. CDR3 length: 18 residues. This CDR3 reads CASSLRERGVTSYNEQFF. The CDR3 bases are TGTGCCAGCAGCTTACGGGAGCGGGGGGTCACCTCCTACAATGAGCAGTTCTTC.

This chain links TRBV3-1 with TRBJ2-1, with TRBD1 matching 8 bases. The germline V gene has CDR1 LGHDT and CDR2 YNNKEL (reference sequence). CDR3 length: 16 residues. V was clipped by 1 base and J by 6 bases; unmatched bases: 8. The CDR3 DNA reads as TGTGCCAGCAGCCAAGGCCCAGGGGGCGATATCAATGAGCAGTTCTTC. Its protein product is CASSQGPGGDINEQFF.

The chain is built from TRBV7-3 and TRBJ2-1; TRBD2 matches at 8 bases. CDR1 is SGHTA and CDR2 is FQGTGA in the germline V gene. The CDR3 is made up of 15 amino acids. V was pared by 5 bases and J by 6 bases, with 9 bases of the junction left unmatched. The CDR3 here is CASSPGGSGVNEQFF. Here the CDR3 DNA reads TGTGCCAGCAGCCCCGGTGGTAGCGGGGTCAATGAGCAGTTCTTC.

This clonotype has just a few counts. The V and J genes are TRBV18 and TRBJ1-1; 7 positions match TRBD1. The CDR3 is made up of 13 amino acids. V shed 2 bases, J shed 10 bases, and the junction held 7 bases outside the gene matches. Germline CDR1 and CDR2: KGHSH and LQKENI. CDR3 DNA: TGTGCCAGCTCACCAGAGGGGGCAGTTGGAGCTTTCTTT. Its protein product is CASSPEGAVGAFF.

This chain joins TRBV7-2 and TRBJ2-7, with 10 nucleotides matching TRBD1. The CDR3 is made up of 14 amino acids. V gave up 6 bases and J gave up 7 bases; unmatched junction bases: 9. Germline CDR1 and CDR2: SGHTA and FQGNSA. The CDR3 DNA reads TGTGCCAGCAGGACCGGGACAGGGGAGGGGGAGCAGTACTTC. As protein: CASRTGTGEGEQYF.